This T cell receptor beta chain was captured in a study of T cell clonality in common variable immunodeficiency. Regarding the study as a whole: Shared TCRbeta clones were fewer between CVID subjects than controls. Compared with healthy controls, CVID subjects showed increased TCRbeta clonality, mostly in about a third.

Points on this clone: Its antigen is as yet unknown.

Method: immunoSEQ multiplex PCR; TCRdb's copy keeps in-frame clones and lacks some. The table records fewer than 65,000 clones without singletons, the ten largest covering around 0.8%. This TCR came from a person aged 18 to 70 in good health. Material for sequencing was peripheral blood mononuclear cells.

CDR3: CASSLDTGGKAFF. Incomplete CDR3 DNA: TGTGCCAGCAGCTTAGACACAGGGGGCAAA. The rearrangement uses TRBV7-9 and TRBJ1-1, with TRBD1 matching over 9 bases. The read terminates 3 residues before the CDR3 end, so the remaining end is supplied by the germline J gene. The CDR3 runs 13 residues. Germline V gives CDR1 SEHNR, CDR2 FQNEAQ (reference sequence).